This T cell receptor (beta chain) was observed in a study of T cell changes during pregnancy in multiple sclerosis. Here immunoSEQ multiplex PCR was the method, and the copy in TCRdb shows in-frame clones only, minus some. The table records approximately 94,000 clones, 80% to 95% of them present only once. This specimen consisted of peripheral blood, obtained after pregnancy. The sequence was collected from a female donor with multiple sclerosis, enrolled in a pregnancy study.

The CDR3 sequence is CASSIDLSRTEAFF. DNA for the CDR3: TGTGCCAGTAGTATAGACCTGTCCAGGACTGAAGCTTTCTTT. This chain uses TRBV19 with TRBJ1-1, with D hard to call. Germline V gene data show CDR1 as LNHDA and CDR2 as SQIVND (reference sequence). The CDR3 loop spans 14 amino acids. Trimming stripped 0 bases from V and 5 bases from J, with 10 bases between.